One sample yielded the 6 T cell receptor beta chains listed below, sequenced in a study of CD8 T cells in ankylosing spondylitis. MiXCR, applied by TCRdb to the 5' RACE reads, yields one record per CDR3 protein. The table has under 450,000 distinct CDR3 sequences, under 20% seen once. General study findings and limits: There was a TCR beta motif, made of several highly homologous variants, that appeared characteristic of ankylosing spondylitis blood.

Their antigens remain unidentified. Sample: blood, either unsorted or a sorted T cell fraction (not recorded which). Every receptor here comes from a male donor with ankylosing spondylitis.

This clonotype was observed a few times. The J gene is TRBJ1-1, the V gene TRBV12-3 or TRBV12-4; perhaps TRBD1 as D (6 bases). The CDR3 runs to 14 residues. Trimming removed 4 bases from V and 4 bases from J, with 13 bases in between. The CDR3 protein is CASSWGQVGTEAFF. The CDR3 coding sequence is TGTGCCAGCAGTTGGGGGCAGGTGGGCACTGAAGCTTTCTTT.

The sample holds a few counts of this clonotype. The CDR3 nucleotides read TGTGCCAGCAGTTACTCAAGGGATACGCAGTATTTT. Translation gives CASSYSRDTQYF. V is TRBV12-3 or TRBV12-4 and J is TRBJ2-3; D is unresolved. CDR3 length: 12 amino acids. V was clipped by 4 bases and J by 6 bases, with 8 bases between them.

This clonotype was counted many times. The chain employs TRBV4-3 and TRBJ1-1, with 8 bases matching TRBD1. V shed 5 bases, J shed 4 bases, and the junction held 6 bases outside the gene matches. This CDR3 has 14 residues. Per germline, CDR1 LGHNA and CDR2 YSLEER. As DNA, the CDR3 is TGCGCCAGCAGCGCCAGGGGGCGAGGCACTGAAGCTTTCTTT. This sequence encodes CASSARGRGTEAFF.

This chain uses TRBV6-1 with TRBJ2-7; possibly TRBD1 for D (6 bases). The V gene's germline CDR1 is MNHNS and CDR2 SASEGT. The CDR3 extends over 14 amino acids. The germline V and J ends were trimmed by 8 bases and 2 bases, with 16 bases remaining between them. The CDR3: CASGRRTAPYEQYF. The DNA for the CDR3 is TGTGCCAGCGGCCGCCGGACAGCTCCCTACGAGCAGTACTTC.

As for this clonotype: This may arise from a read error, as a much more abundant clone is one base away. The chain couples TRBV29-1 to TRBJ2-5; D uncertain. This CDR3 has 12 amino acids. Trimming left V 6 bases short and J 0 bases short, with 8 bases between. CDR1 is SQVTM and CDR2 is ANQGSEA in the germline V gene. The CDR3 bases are TGCAGCGTGAGTCTACACCAAGAGACCCAGTACTTC. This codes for CSVSLHQETQYF.

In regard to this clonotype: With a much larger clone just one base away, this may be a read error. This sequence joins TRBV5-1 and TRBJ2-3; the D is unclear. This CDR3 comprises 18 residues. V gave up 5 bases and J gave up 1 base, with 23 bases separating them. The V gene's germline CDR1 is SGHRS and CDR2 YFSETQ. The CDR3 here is CASRNLGEVGSGTDTQYF. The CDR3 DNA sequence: TGCGCCAGCAGGAACCTCGGCGAGGTAGGGTCGGGCACAGATACGCAGTATTTT.